The clone carrying this T cell receptor beta chain was counted a single time. In the original workflow: Amplification of reference gene primers was used by the study to estimate nucleated cell counts. The method was immunoSEQ multiplex PCR; TCRdb's version includes in-frame clones alone and lacks a portion of them. The DNA was the basis for D and trimming; V, J and clone size are from that table. Of about 210,000 clones detected, 80% appear once; the ten largest clones hold 13%. The CDR3 runs to 14 residues. Looked up from germline, CDR1 is SGHTA and CDR2 is FQGNSA. Between the trimmed V and J ends, which lost 4 bases and 6 bases, there was a span of 15 bases. The entry originates in a study of blood T cell repertoires in COVID-19. In the study overall: Whether acute or convalescent, the COVID-19 samples came from the United States, Italy and Spain. Sample material is recorded as cDNA or gDNA derived from T cells, B-cell-depleted T cells, or PBMCs.

The sequenced sample consisted of peripheral blood. The chain employs TRBV7-2 and TRBJ1-1; D unclear. The TCR sequence derives from a human donor in a cohort sampled during active COVID-19. The DNA of the CDR3 is TGTGCCAGCAGCTCGGCGCGGGCTCTCTCTGAAGCTTTCTTT. Translation gives CASSSARALSEAFF.